This T cell receptor (beta chain) is from a study of beta chain features in type 1 diabetes. Broader study findings: When cDNA is sequenced, cells with high TCR expression could be over-represented. In patients and controls equally, PCR might favor templates that are shorter.

Deletions cut 5 bases from V and 6 bases from J, with 14 bases between. Germline V gives CDR1 SEHNR, CDR2 FQNEAQ (reference sequence). The length of the CDR3 is 13 residues. Isolated RNA was reverse transcribed in full, so expressed TCRB transcripts were sequenced. Deep immunoSEQ sequencing covered naive, central memory and regulatory T cell samples. This table comes from immunoSEQ multiplex PCR, and its TCRdb copy is limited to in-frame clones, with some not included. This table has about 620,000 clones, about a sixth appearing once. This clone was counted only a few times. Its target is unknown. This clonotype was obtained from a man younger than 35 in good health. Input material: naive CD4+ T cells from blood. The V call is TRBV7-9, the J call TRBJ2-7; tentatively, D is TRBD1 or TRBD2 (6 bases each). The CDR3 DNA follows: TGTGCCAGCAGCCCCAATCGGGGGCCCGAGCAGTACTTC. Its protein is CASSPNRGPEQYF.